The 25 T cell receptor beta chains in this list originate from one sample, sequenced in a study of shared clonotypes between healthy human individuals. The method was immunoSEQ multiplex PCR; TCRdb's version includes in-frame clones alone and lacks a portion of them. Of roughly 2.5 million clones listed, just over 90% were seen once; the top ten hold 0.11% to 0.15%. The sequencing input was naive CD4+ T cells sorted from blood. Subset noted: CD45RA+ positively selected. These receptors were taken from a man younger than 35 in good health.

This sequence joins TRBV14 and TRBJ1-4; D may be TRBD1 (6 bases). Germline assignment: CDR1 SGHDN and CDR2 FVKESK. Trimming took off 4 bases at V and 8 bases at J, with 11 bases between the two ends. CDR3 size: 13 residues. The CDR3 sequence is CASSRGAREKLFF. The CDR3 DNA is TGTGCCAGCAGCCGGGGGGCGCGAGAAAAACTGTTTTTT.

The chain combines TRBV19 with TRBJ2-7; 9 positions agree with TRBD2. The CDR3 spans 16 residues. Looked up from germline, CDR1 is LNHDA and CDR2 is SQIVND (reference sequence). V trimming: 1 base; J trimming: 2 bases; junction bases outside the gene matches: 6. CDR3 residues: CASSIVAGGPPYEQYF. As DNA, the CDR3 is TGTGCCAGTAGTATAGTGGCGGGAGGGCCGCCCTACGAGCAGTACTTC.

The chain joins TRBV25-1 to TRBJ2-5; possibly TRBD2 for D (6 bases). The CDR3 consists of 15 residues. Germline CDR1 reads MGHDK; CDR2 reads SYGVNS. The V end lost 1 base, the J end lost 4 bases, and 13 bases lay between the germline ends. The CDR3 reads CASSELGGVGETQYF. The CDR3 nucleotides read TGTGCCAGCAGTGAATTGGGCGGGGTTGGAGAGACCCAGTACTTC.

Details on this clone: The same CDR3 also results from other DNA sequences found in this sample. The chain has TRBV27 and TRBJ2-7; 9 bases line up with TRBD1. The CDR3 is 13 amino acids. Germline V gene data show CDR1 as MNHEY and CDR2 as SMNVEV (reference sequence). V lost 6 bases to trimming and J lost 2 bases; unmatched junction nucleotides: 2. In nucleotides, the CDR3 is TGTGCCAGCAGGAGGACAGGGGCCTACGAGCAGTACTTC. This codes for CASRRTGAYEQYF.

With respect to this clone: The sample contains more than one DNA sequence encoding this CDR3. V and J are TRBV18 and TRBJ1-2; 10 bases agree with TRBD1. The CDR3 length is 14 residues. V shed 3 bases and J 5 bases; nucleotides not matched to a gene: 3. CDR1 is KGHSH and CDR2 is LQKENI in the germline V gene. The CDR3 DNA sequence: TGTGCCAGCTCACCGGGGGACAGGGGATATGGCTACACCTTC. This encodes CASSPGDRGYGYTF. The full variable domain, in which reference TRBV18 and TRBJ1-2 provide the parts outside the CDR3, is NAGVMQNPRHLVRRRGQEARLRCSPMKGHSHVYWYRQLPEEGLKFMVYLQKENIIDESGMPKERFSAEFPKEGPSILRIQQVVRGDSAAYFCASSPGDRGYGYTFGSGTRLTVV.

The rearrangement links TRBV30 to TRBJ2-5; TRBD1 matches 7 bases. The J call is doubtful: the DNA matches TRBJ2-7 better. CDR3 size: 14 residues. Per germline, CDR1 GTSNPN and CDR2 SVGIG (reference sequence). The CDR3 protein is CAWNLGQGVYEQYF. Written as DNA, the CDR3 is TGTGCCTGGAACCTCGGGCAGGGGGTATACGAGCAGTACTTC.

Points on this clone: The sample carries other DNA sequences with the same CDR3. This chain connects TRBV18 to TRBJ1-1; 7 bases line up with TRBD1. V lost 4 bases, J lost 2 bases, and 1 base stayed unmatched. From germline, CDR1 is KGHSH and CDR2 LQKENI. This CDR3 has 13 residues. In nucleotides, the CDR3 is TGTGCCAGCTCACGGGACAGAAACACTGAAGCTTTCTTT. This gives the protein CASSRDRNTEAFF.

The chain links TRBV30 to TRBJ1-2; 7 nucleotides align to TRBD1. V was clipped by 3 bases and J by 3 bases; unmatched bases: 19. Germline CDR1 GTSNPN, CDR2 SVGIG (reference sequence). This CDR3 is built from 18 residues. Here the CDR3 DNA reads TGTGCCTGGAGCGCCAGTCCGACAGGGACCAAGTCGTACTATGGCTACACCTTC. Translated: CAWSASPTGTKSYYGYTF.

With regard to this clone: Relative to the germline gene, one junction end is altered; a read error may explain this. This sequence joins TRBV28 and TRBJ1-2; a weak D match, TRBD1 (5 bases). The CDR3 runs to 17 residues. CDR1 is MDHEN, CDR2 SYDVKM, per germline. As DNA, the CDR3 is TGTGCCAGCAATTTATTTACTTATGGGGGACTCAACTATGGCTACACCTTC. It encodes CASNLFTYGGLNYGYTF.

The rearrangement joins TRBV11-3 to TRBJ1-1; tentatively, D is TRBD1 (6 bases). The CDR3 has 14 residues. The germline V gene has CDR1 SGHNT and CDR2 YENEEA. Trimming cost V 3 bases and J 6 bases, with 14 bases left between them. CDR3 amino acids: CASSFGGPGAEAFF. CDR3 coding DNA: TGTGCCAGCAGCTTCGGGGGGCCGGGGGCTGAAGCTTTCTTT.

In the case of this clone: The same CDR3 arises from other DNA sequences in this sample as well. The rearrangement uses TRBV5-1 and TRBJ2-3; D not certain. The CDR3 covers 13 residues. Trimming took 4 bases from V and 2 from J, leaving 8 bases between them. Germline-derived CDR1 and CDR2 are SGHRS and YFSETQ. The CDR3 loop reads CASSRDSTDTQYF. As DNA, the CDR3 is TGCGCCAGCAGCCGCGACTCCACAGATACGCAGTATTTT.

The chain couples TRBV29-1 to TRBJ2-6; perhaps TRBD2 as D (6 bases). Germline V gene sequence: CDR1 SQVTM, CDR2 ANQGSEA. The CDR3 contains 16 residues. V lost 4 bases to trimming and J lost 2 bases, with 15 bases between them. The CDR3 is CSVGIGGKAGANVLTF. The CDR3 DNA reads TGCAGCGTTGGAATCGGGGGTAAGGCTGGGGCCAACGTCCTGACTTTC.

The chain couples TRBV28 to TRBJ1-1; possible D gene TRBD1, 6 bases. From germline, CDR1 is MDHEN and CDR2 SYDVKM. Trimming shortened V by 6 bases and J by 1 base, and 15 bases separated the two germline ends. The CDR3 is made up of 15 amino acids. The CDR3 sequence: CASSPRGGWNTEAFF. Here the CDR3 DNA reads TGTGCCAGCAGCCCCAGAGGGGGGTGGAACACTGAAGCTTTCTTT.

V gene TRBV6-5 combines with J gene TRBJ1-6; TRBD1 agrees at 7 bases. This CDR3 contains 14 residues. Germline V gene sequence: CDR1 MNHEY, CDR2 SVGAGI. The V gene end was trimmed by 6 bases and the J gene end by 13 bases; junction bases not matched to a gene: 12. CDR3 DNA sequence: TGTGCCAGCAGCCCAGGACAGGTTCGGAGGCCCCTCCACTTT. Translation gives CASSPGQVRRPLHF.

V and J are TRBV19 and TRBJ2-1, with 9 bases aligning to TRBD1. CDR3 length: 14 residues. V gave up 4 bases and J gave up 7 bases; unmatched junction bases: 5. Per germline, CDR1 LNHDA and CDR2 SQIVND (reference sequence). Here the CDR3 DNA reads TGTGCCAGTAGTACCGGGACAGGGTGGAATGAGCAGTTCTTC. Translating gives CASSTGTGWNEQFF.

The gene calls are TRBV29-1 and TRBJ2-7; no clear D gene. This CDR3 contains 13 residues. V lost 2 bases to trimming and J lost 7 bases, with 15 bases between them. Germline values: CDR1 SQVTM, CDR2 ANQGSEA. DNA for the CDR3: TGCAGCGTTGAATTGAACAGTGGGTCGGAGCAGTACTTC. It yields the protein CSVELNSGSEQYF.

A note on this clone: Distinct nucleotide sequences in the sample also encode this CDR3. This sequence joins TRBV15 and TRBJ1-4; TRBD1 is a possible D gene (6 bases). Germline CDR1 LNHNV, CDR2 YYDKDF (reference sequence). CDR3 length equals 14 residues. Trimming took off 1 base at V and 8 bases at J, with 11 bases between the two ends. CDR3 nucleotide sequence: TGTGCCACCAGCAGAGGGGGGGCCGGCGAAAAACTGTTTTTT. Its translation is CATSRGGAGEKLFF. Supplemented by reference TRBV15 and TRBJ1-4, the full variable domain reads DAMVIQNPRYQVTQFGKPVTLSCSQTLNHNVMYWYQQKSSQAPKLLFHYYDKDFNNEADTPDNFQSRRPNTSFCFLDIRSPGLGDTAMYLCATSRGGAGEKLFFGSGTQLSVL.

This clone was counted a single time. V usage is TRBV18 and J usage is TRBJ1-1, with unresolved D. Trimming stripped 6 bases from V and 3 bases from J, with 11 bases between. Germline CDR1 and CDR2: KGHSH and LQKENI. CDR3 length: 13 amino acids. CDR3 DNA: TGTGCCAGCTCCCTAATGACGGACACTGAAGCTTTCTTT. Translation: CASSLMTDTEAFF.

This chain joins TRBV30 and TRBJ1-1; D possibly corresponds to TRBD1 (5 bases). This CDR3 has 15 residues. V lost 8 bases and J lost 1, with 20 bases in between. Germline CDR1 and CDR2: GTSNPN and SVGIG (reference sequence). The CDR3 sequence is CAAQGRPASNTEAFF. CDR3 sequence (DNA): TGTGCCGCCCAGGGCAGGCCGGCCTCGAACACTGAAGCTTTCTTT.

This chain uses TRBV6-1 with TRBJ2-1; 10 positions match TRBD2. After removal of 4 bases from V and 7 bases from J, the junction contained 10 bases not matched to a gene. Germline V gene sequence: CDR1 MNHNS, CDR2 SASEGT. The CDR3 is 16 residues long. The CDR3 is CASSGSSSGSKNEQFF. The CDR3 DNA sequence: TGTGCCAGCAGTGGCTCCTCTAGCGGGAGTAAGAATGAGCAGTTCTTC.

The chain has TRBV28 and TRBJ1-5; D might be TRBD1 (5 bases). CDR3 size: 14 residues. V dropped 10 bases and J dropped 2 bases, with 15 bases sitting between them. Looked up from germline, CDR1 is MDHEN and CDR2 is SYDVKM. The CDR3 region is CATLGGIGNQPQHF. The CDR3 nucleotides read TGTGCCACACTCGGGGGGATTGGCAATCAGCCCCAGCATTTT.

This chain uses TRBV6-6 with TRBJ1-6, with D unclear. CDR1 and CDR2 from the germline V gene are MNHNY and SVGAGI (reference sequence). V was trimmed by 3 bases and J by 7 bases, leaving 13 bases between them. This CDR3 contains 15 residues. The CDR3 sequence: CASSYVWRENSPLHF. CDR3 bases: TGTGCCAGCAGTTATGTCTGGAGGGAGAATTCACCCCTCCACTTT.

The gene calls are TRBV29-1 and TRBJ1-1; D remains unclear. The CDR3 is made up of 10 amino acids. The germline V and J ends were trimmed by 3 bases and 8 bases, with 7 bases remaining between them. Germline values: CDR1 SQVTM, CDR2 ANQGSEA. In DNA form, the CDR3 reads TGCAGCGTTGAGTCAGAGGAAGCTTTCTTT. Translating gives CSVESEEAFF.

About this clone: Different DNA sequences within this sample yield the same CDR3. This chain joins TRBV9 and TRBJ1-5; 9 nucleotides align to TRBD1. Per the germline V gene, CDR1 is SGDLS and CDR2 is YYNGEE. There are 14 residues in the CDR3. V lost 4 bases to trimming and J lost 7 bases; unmatched junction nucleotides: 6. CDR3 sequence reads: CASSPGQGGQPQHF. For the CDR3, the DNA is TGTGCCAGCAGCCCGGGACAGGGCGGGCAGCCCCAGCATTTT.

The rearrangement uses TRBV6-5 and TRBJ2-5; D is possibly TRBD1 (6 bases). CDR1 MNHEY and CDR2 SVGAGI come from the germline V gene. This CDR3 has 13 residues. Trimming shortened V by 2 bases and J by 7 bases, and 11 bases separated the two germline ends. The CDR3 spells CASSYGTPGTQYF. The CDR3 DNA reads as TGTGCCAGCAGTTACGGGACACCCGGGACCCAGTACTTC.